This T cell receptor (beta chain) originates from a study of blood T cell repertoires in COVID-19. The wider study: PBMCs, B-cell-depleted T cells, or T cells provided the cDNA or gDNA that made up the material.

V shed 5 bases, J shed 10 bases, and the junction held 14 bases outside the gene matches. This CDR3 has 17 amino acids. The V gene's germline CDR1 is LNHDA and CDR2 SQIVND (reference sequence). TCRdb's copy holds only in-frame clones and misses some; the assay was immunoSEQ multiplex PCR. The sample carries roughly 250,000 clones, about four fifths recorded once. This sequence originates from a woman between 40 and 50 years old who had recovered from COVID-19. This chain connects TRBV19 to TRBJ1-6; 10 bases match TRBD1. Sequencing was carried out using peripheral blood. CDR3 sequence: CASSPDRTGGSGSPLHF. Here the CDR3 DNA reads TGTGCCAGTAGTCCCGACCGGACAGGGGGATCGGGATCACCCCTCCACTTT.